This T cell receptor (beta chain) is from a study of T cell repertoires in cytomegalovirus infection. General study results and limits: Individuals carrying CMV plus the relevant HLA were identified by cumulative frequency of public TCR beta families.

Germline lookup yields CDR1 SGHTA and CDR2 FQGNSA. This CDR3 is built from 20 residues. With 3 bases clipped from V and 2 bases from J, the junction kept 19 bases outside the gene matches. The table lists this clonotype with many counts. The target antigen is unknown. TCRdb recomputed calls from the reads with MiXCR, one row per CDR3 protein. The sample carries approximately 180,000 distinct CDR3 sequences, roughly a sixth recorded once. This receptor was taken from a human donor in good health (CMV status not recorded). Some clones in this sample may be carry-over from other donors' samples. The chain combines TRBV7-2 with TRBJ2-3, with 8 bases matching TRBD2. The sequenced sample consisted of CD8+ T cells from PBMCs. CDR3 nucleotide sequence: TGTGCCAGCAGCTTCCGCAAAATCGACTTAGCGGGGACCTACACAGATACGCAGTATTTT. Its protein is CASSFRKIDLAGTYTDTQYF.